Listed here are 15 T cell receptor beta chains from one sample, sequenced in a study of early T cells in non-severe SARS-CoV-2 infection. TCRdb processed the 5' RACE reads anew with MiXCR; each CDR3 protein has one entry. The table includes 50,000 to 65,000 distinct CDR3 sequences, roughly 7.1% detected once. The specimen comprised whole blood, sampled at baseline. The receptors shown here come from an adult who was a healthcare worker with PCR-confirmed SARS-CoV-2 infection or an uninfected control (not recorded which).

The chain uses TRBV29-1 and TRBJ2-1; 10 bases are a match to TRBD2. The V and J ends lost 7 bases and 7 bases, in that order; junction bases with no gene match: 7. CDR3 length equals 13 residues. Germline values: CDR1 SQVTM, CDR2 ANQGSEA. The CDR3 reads CSASTSGNNEQFF. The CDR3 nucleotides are TGCAGCGCCAGTACTAGCGGGAATAATGAGCAGTTCTTC.

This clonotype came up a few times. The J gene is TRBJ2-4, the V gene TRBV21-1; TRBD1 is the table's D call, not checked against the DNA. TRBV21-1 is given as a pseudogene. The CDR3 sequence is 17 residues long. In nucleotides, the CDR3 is TGTGCCAGCAGCAAACCTCCAGACAGAACAGCCAAAAACATTCAGTACTTC. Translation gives CASSKPPDRTAKNIQYF.

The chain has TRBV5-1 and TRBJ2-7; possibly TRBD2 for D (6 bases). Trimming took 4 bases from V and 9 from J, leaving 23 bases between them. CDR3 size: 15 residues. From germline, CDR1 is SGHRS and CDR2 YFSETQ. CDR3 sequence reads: CASSPDSGAFTRQYF. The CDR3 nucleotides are TGCGCCAGCAGCCCTGATAGCGGTGCCTTCACCCGGCAGTACTTC.

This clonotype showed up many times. The CDR3 nucleotides read TGCAGTGCTAGACAGCAACTCGGTACAGCGTCCGGCTACACCTTC. Its protein product is CSARQQLGTASGYTF. The chain uses TRBV20-1 and TRBJ1-2, with D unclear. The V end lost 2 bases, the J end lost 8 bases, and 21 bases lay between the germline ends. CDR1 DFQATT and CDR2 SNEGSKA come from the germline V gene (reference sequence). This CDR3 comprises 15 residues.

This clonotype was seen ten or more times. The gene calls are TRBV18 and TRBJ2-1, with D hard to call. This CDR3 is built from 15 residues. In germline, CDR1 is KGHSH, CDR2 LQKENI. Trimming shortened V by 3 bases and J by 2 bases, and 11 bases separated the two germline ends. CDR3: CASSPPEVPYNEQFF. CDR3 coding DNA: TGTGCCAGCTCACCGCCCGAGGTTCCCTACAATGAGCAGTTCTTC.

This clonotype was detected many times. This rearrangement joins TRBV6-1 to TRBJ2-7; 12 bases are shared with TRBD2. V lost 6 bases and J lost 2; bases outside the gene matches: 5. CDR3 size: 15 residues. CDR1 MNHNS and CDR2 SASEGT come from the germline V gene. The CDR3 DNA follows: TGTGCCAGCAGCTATGGACTAGCGGGGACCTACGAGCAGTACTTC. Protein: CASSYGLAGTYEQYF.

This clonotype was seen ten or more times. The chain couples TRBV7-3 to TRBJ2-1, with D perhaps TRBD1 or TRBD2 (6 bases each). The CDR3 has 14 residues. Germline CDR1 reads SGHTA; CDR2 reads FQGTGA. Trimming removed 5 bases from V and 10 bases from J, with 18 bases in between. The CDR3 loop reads CASSRRRDQGEQFF. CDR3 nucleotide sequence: TGTGCCAGCAGCCGCCGGCGGGATCAGGGGGAGCAGTTCTTC.

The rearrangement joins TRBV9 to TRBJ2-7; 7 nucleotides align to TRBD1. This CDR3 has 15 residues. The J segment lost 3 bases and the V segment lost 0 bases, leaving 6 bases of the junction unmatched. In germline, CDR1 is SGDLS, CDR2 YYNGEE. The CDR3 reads CASSVDGQGDYEQYF. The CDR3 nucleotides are TGTGCCAGCAGCGTAGATGGGCAGGGGGACTACGAGCAGTACTTC.

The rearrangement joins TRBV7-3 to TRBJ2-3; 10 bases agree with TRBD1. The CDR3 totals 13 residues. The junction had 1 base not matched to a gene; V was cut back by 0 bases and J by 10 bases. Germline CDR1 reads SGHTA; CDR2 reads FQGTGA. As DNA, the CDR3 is TGTGCCAGCAGCTTAACGACAGGGGGCCCGCAGTATTTT. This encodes CASSLTTGGPQYF.

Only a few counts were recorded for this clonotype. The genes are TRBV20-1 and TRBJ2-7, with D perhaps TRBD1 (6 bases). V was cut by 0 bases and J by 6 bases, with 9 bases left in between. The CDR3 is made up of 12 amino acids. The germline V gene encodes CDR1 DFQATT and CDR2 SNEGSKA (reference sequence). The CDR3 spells CSARDLRGEQYF. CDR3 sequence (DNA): TGCAGTGCTAGAGATCTCAGGGGCGAGCAGTACTTC.

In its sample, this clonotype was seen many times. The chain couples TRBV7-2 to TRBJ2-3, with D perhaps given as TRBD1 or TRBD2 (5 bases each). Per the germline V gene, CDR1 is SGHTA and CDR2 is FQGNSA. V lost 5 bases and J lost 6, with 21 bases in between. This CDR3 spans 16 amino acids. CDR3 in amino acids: CASSPNRDLMTDTQYF. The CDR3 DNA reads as TGTGCCAGCAGCCCTAACCGGGACCTCATGACTGATACGCAGTATTTT.

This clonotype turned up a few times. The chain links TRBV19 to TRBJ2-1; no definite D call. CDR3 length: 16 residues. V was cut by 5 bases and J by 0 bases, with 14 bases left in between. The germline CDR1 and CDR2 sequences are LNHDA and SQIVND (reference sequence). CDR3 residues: CASSPLGPSSYNEQFF. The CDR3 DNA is TGTGCCAGTAGTCCGCTCGGGCCGAGCTCCTACAATGAGCAGTTCTTC.

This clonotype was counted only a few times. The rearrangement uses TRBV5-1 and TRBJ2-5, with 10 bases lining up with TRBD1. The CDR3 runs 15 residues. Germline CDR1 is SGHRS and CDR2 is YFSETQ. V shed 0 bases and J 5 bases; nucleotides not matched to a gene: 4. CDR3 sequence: CASSLGTGGLETQYF. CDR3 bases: TGCGCCAGCAGCTTGGGGACAGGGGGATTGGAGACCCAGTACTTC.

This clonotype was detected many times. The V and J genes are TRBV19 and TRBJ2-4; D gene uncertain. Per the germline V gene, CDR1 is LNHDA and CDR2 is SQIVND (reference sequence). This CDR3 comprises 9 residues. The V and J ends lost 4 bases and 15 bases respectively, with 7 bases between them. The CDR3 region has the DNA TGTGCCAGTAGTACGTCCAGGTACTTC. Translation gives CASSTSRYF.

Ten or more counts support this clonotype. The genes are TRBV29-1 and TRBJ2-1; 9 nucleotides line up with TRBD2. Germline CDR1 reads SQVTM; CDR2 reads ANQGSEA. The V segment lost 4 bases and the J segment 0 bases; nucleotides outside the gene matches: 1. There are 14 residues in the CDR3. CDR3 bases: TGCAGCGTTGGCGGGAGGGCCTCCTACAATGAGCAGTTCTTC. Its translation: CSVGGRASYNEQFF.